This passage covers 14 T cell receptor beta chains from one sample sequenced in a study of a mutant IDH1 vaccine in newly diagnosed glioma. The table came from immunoSEQ multiplex PCR; TCRdb's copy has only in-frame clones and leaves some out. Here the sample spans 45,000 to 65,000 clones, around nine tenths being singletons. As to time point: week 11, during vaccination. What each vaccine dose contained was 300 ug of mutant IDH1 20-mer peptide, accompanied by topical imiquimod. The antigens of these receptors remain unknown. The material was PBMCs, obtained from a glioma patient whose treatment included an IDH1 peptide vaccine. The origin of the receptors is a man aged 50 to 59 with glioma.

This rearrangement joins TRBV30 to TRBJ1-2, with 7 bases fitting TRBD1. After removal of 8 bases from V and 8 bases from J, the junction contained 11 bases not matched to a gene. The CDR3 covers 12 residues. Germline V gene data show CDR1 as GTSNPN and CDR2 as SVGIG (reference sequence). Here the CDR3 reads CAGRDSARGYTF. The CDR3, as DNA: TGTGCCGGCCGGGACAGTGCTAGAGGCTACACCTTC.

This chain links TRBV28 with TRBJ2-5; 7 bases fit TRBD1. The germline CDR1 and CDR2 sequences are MDHEN and SYDVKM. This CDR3 has 15 amino acids. V gave up 4 bases and J gave up 3 bases; unmatched junction bases: 8. CDR3 coding DNA: TGTGCCAGCAGTTCCTTCGGACAGGCTGAAGAGACCCAGTACTTC. Translating gives CASSSFGQAEETQYF.

The chain employs TRBV2 and TRBJ2-5; D not certain. This CDR3 region has 13 residues. V dropped 4 bases and J dropped 5 bases, with 11 bases sitting between them. Germline V gives CDR1 SNHLY, CDR2 FYNNEI. CDR3 coding DNA: TGTGCCAGCAGTGTAAGTCGTTTGGAGACCCAGTACTTC. Translation gives CASSVSRLETQYF.

The rearrangement joins TRBV27 to TRBJ2-3, with TRBD2 identical over 9 bases. J lost 2 bases, V lost 4 bases, and 19 bases had no gene match. This CDR3 is 20 amino acids long. Germline V gene lookup returns CDR1 MNHEY and CDR2 SMNVEV (reference sequence). CDR3 amino acids: CASSYALAGGWRGHTDTQYF. The CDR3 nucleotides are TGTGCCAGCAGTTACGCTCTGGCGGGGGGGTGGCGGGGGCACACAGATACGCAGTATTTT.

This clone was observed a few times. The V gene is TRBV7-2, the J gene TRBJ1-4; D call uncertain. There are 13 residues in the CDR3. CDR1 is SGHTA, CDR2 FQGNSA, per germline. V was pared by 1 base and J by 6 bases, with 6 bases between. The CDR3 here is CASSLGPDEKLFF. CDR3 coding DNA: TGTGCCAGCAGCTTAGGACCGGATGAAAAACTGTTTTTT.

A remark on this clone: The same CDR3 also results from other DNA sequences found in this sample. The chain links TRBV4-1 to TRBJ1-1; perhaps TRBD1 as D (5 bases). CDR1 and CDR2 from the germline V gene are MGHRA and YSYEKL. This CDR3 has 14 residues. The V end was cut by 0 bases, the J end by 4 bases, with 9 bases between. CDR3 protein: CASSQERGSTEAFF. As DNA, the CDR3 is TGCGCCAGCAGCCAAGAGAGGGGCAGCACTGAAGCTTTCTTT.

This chain connects TRBV7-9 to TRBJ2-7; D possibly corresponds to TRBD2 (6 bases). V was shortened by 2 bases and J by 2 bases, with 13 bases between the two germline ends. The germline V gene encodes CDR1 SEHNR and CDR2 FQNEAQ (reference sequence). CDR3 size: 15 residues. The DNA of the CDR3 is TGTGCCAGCAGCTTATATAGCGGAATGGCCTACGAGCAGTACTTC. Residues: CASSLYSGMAYEQYF.

This sequence joins TRBV28 and TRBJ1-1, with a tentative D call TRBD1 (6 bases). Trimming shortened V by 1 base and J by 7 bases, and 13 bases separated the two germline ends. There are 14 residues in the CDR3. Germline V gene sequence: CDR1 MDHEN, CDR2 SYDVKM. The CDR3: CASSLSLTGYEAFF. CDR3 coding DNA: TGTGCCAGCAGTTTATCCTTGACAGGCTATGAAGCTTTCTTT.

The CDR3 coding sequence is TGTGCCAGCAGCTCCCGGTCGGGACAGCTGTCACCGGCCTACGAGCAGTACTTC. It specifies CASSSRSGQLSPAYEQYF. The genes are TRBV11-3 and TRBJ2-7, with 7 bases lining up with TRBD1. CDR1 SGHNT and CDR2 YENEEA come from the germline V gene. The CDR3 has 18 residues. Germline trimming cut 4 bases from V and 2 bases from J; bases unmatched to any gene: 17. The full variable domain, completed using reference TRBV11-3 and TRBJ2-7, is EAGVVQSPRYKIIEKKQPVAFWCNPISGHNTLYWYLQNLGQGPELLIRYENEEAVDDSQLPKDRFSAERLKGVDSTLKIQPAELGDSAVYLCASSSRSGQLSPAYEQYFGPGTRLTVT.

The rearrangement links TRBV6-1 to TRBJ2-7; D ambiguous. Deletions cut 0 bases from V and 3 bases from J, with 15 bases between. This CDR3 spans 16 amino acids. The V gene's germline CDR1 is MNHNS and CDR2 SASEGT. The chain's CDR3 is CASSEAVSTPFYEQYF. In DNA form, the CDR3 reads TGTGCCAGCAGTGAAGCAGTTTCCACTCCGTTCTACGAGCAGTACTTC.

The V gene is TRBV2, the J gene TRBJ1-4; 9 positions agree with TRBD1. The CDR3 loop spans 15 amino acids. The ends lost 7 bases at V and 0 bases at J; junction bases unmatched: 3. The germline gives CDR1 SNHLY, CDR2 FYNNEI. The CDR3 bases are TGTGCCAGCAAAGGACAGGGGACAACTAATGAAAAACTGTTTTTT. This encodes CASKGQGTTNEKLFF. Full variable domain (remainder filled in from reference TRBV2 and TRBJ1-4): EPEVTQTPSHQVTQMGQEVILRCVPISNHLYFYWYRQILGQKVEFLVSFYNNEISEKSEIFDDQFSVERPDGSNFTLKIRSTKLEDSAMYFCASKGQGTTNEKLFFGSGTQLSVL.

The genes are TRBV7-2 and TRBJ2-3; a possible D gene is TRBD1 (6 bases). V was trimmed by 4 bases and J by 5 bases, leaving 7 bases between them. The CDR3 sequence is 12 residues long. The germline V gene encodes CDR1 SGHTA and CDR2 FQGNSA. The CDR3 coding sequence is TGTGCCAGCAGCTACAGGGTAGATACGCAGTATTTT. The encoded protein is CASSYRVDTQYF.

This rearrangement joins TRBV19 to TRBJ1-2, with 10 bases identical to TRBD1. This CDR3 is built from 15 residues. The germline CDR1 and CDR2 sequences are LNHDA and SQIVND (reference sequence). The trim removed 4 bases at V and 1 base at J, leaving 3 bases unmatched. Written as DNA, the CDR3 is TGTGCCAGTAGTAGAGACAGGGGGCGTAACTATGGCTACACCTTC. Protein sequence: CASSRDRGRNYGYTF.

The chain is built from TRBV13 and TRBJ2-1; TRBD2 matches at 8 bases. Germline V gene sequence: CDR1 PRHDT, CDR2 FYEKMQ (reference sequence). This CDR3 is built from 14 residues. The trim removed 8 bases at V and 2 bases at J, leaving 5 bases unmatched. CDR3 residues: CASLSGATYNEQFF. CDR3 DNA sequence: TGTGCCAGCCTTAGCGGGGCAACCTACAATGAGCAGTTCTTC.